This TCR beta chain was recovered during a study of Ad26.COV2.S vaccination and SARS-CoV-2 variants. Findings and caveats of the study: Vaccine recipients showed a spike-specific TCR breadth that was higher than in placebo recipients. After vaccination, substantial breadth of spike-specific CD8+ and CD4+ responses was reported. Measurement of non-spike TCR breadth gave similar results in vaccine and placebo recipients.

Germline lookup yields CDR1 SGHVS and CDR2 FNYEAQ. The ends lost 8 bases at V and 6 bases at J; junction bases unmatched: 18. The CDR3 sequence is 18 residues long. In this sample, this clone turned up a few times. The antigen is not known. Profiling relied on immunoSEQ multiplex PCR, and the TCRdb table lists in-frame clones only, not all of them. The sample consists of 75,000 to 100,000 clones, around 82% of them appearing once. The sequence was collected from a human donor who had recovered from COVID-19. The chain carries TRBV7-6 and TRBJ2-2, with TRBD2 matching over 10 bases. The sample consisted of peripheral blood, taken after recovery from COVID-19. Here the CDR3 reads CASRRGLAGAAGPGELFF. The CDR3 nucleotides read TGTGCCAGCCGTCGGGGGCTAGCGGGAGCCGCGGGCCCCGGGGAGCTGTTTTTT.